Below, 6 T cell receptor beta chains from the same sample are listed, as sequenced in a study of blood T cell repertoires in COVID-19. Data came from immunoSEQ multiplex PCR; TCRdb stores just in-frame clones and leaves some out. The table lists about 52,000 clones, roughly 87% of them singletons. Sequenced sample: peripheral blood. Receptors were obtained from a human donor with active COVID-19. The donor label of this sample is uncertain.

The chain couples TRBV3-1 (or the pseudogene TRBV3-2) to TRBJ2-7, with 11 nucleotides matching TRBD1. The CDR3 loop spans 14 amino acids. The V gene end was trimmed by 6 bases and the J gene end by 3 bases; junction bases not matched to a gene: 4. CDR1 is LGHDT and CDR2 is YNNKEL in the germline V gene (reference sequence). In DNA, the CDR3 is TGTGCCAGCAGACCCGGGACAGGGGGCTACGAGCAGTACTTC. Protein: CASRPGTGGYEQYF.

The genes are TRBV29-1 and TRBJ1-2, with D possibly matching TRBD1 (6 bases). V dropped 0 bases and J dropped 2 bases, with 16 bases sitting between them. The CDR3 has 16 residues. Germline V gene sequence: CDR1 SQVTM, CDR2 ANQGSEA. The CDR3 sequence: CSVEDNDRRSNYGYTF. The CDR3 nucleotides are TGCAGCGTTGAAGACAATGACAGGAGGTCGAACTATGGCTACACCTTC.

J is TRBJ1-3 and V is TRBV13; D gene unclear. Germline-derived CDR1 and CDR2 are PRHDT and FYEKMQ (reference sequence). The ends were cut back, 1 base at V and 4 bases at J, with 11 bases in the middle. The CDR3 extends over 15 amino acids. The CDR3 reads CASSLVGVAGNTIYF. CDR3 coding DNA: TGTGCCAGCAGCTTAGTAGGAGTTGCAGGAAACACCATATATTTT.

This chain uses TRBV12-3 or TRBV12-4 with TRBJ2-1, with TRBD2 identical over 7 bases. The ends lost 3 bases at V and 13 bases at J; junction bases unmatched: 9. The CDR3 sequence is 13 residues long. The DNA of the CDR3 is TGTGCCAGCAGTTTCCAGCGGGGACCCGACCAGTTCTTC. Translation: CASSFQRGPDQFF.

The chain has TRBV7-6 and TRBJ2-1, with 10 positions matching TRBD1. Germline V gene data show CDR1 as SGHVS and CDR2 as FNYEAQ. CDR3 size: 18 residues. V lost 1 base and J lost 4; bases outside the gene matches: 10. Written as DNA, the CDR3 is TGTGCCAGCAGCTTAGGCACCGGGACAGGGGTTTTTTACAATGAGCAGTTCTTC. It yields the protein CASSLGTGTGVFYNEQFF.

There are a few counts of this clone. The chain carries TRBV6-2 or TRBV6-3 and TRBJ2-7; 9 positions match TRBD2. V was pared by 4 bases and J by 0 bases, with 4 bases of the junction left unmatched. The CDR3 consists of 15 residues. Germline CDR1 reads MNHEY; CDR2 reads SVGEGT. CDR3 region: CASSWLAGASYEQYF. The CDR3 DNA sequence: TGTGCCAGCAGTTGGTTAGCGGGGGCCTCCTACGAGCAGTACTTC.